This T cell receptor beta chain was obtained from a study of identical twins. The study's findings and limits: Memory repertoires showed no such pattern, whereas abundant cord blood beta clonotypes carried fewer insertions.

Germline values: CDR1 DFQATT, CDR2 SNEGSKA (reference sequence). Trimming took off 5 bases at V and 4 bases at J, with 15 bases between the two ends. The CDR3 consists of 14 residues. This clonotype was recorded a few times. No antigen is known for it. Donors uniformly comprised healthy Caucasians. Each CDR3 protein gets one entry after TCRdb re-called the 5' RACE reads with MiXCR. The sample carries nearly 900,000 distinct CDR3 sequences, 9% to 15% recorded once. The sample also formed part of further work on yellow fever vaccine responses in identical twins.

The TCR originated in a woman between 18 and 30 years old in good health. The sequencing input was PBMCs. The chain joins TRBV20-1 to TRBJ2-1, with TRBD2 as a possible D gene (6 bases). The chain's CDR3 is CSAFHGGGYNEQFF. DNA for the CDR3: TGCAGTGCTTTCCATGGGGGAGGTTACAATGAGCAGTTCTTC.